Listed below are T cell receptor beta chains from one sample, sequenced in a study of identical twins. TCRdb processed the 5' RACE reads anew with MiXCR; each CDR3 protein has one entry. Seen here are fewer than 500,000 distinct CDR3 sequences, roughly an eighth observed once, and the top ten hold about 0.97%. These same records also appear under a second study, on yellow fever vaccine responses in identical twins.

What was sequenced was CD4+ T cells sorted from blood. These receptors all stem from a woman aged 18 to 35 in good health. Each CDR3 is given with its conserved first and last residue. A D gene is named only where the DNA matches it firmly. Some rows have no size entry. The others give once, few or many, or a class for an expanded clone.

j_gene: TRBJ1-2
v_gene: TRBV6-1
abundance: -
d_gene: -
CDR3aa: CADPETETTGGYGYTF
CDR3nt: TGTGCCGATCCGGAGACGGAGACCACAGGCGGCTATGGCTACACCTTC

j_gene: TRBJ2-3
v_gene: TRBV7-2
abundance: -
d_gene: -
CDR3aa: CASSPAGTDTQYF
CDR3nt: TGTGCCAGCAGTCCGGCGGGGACAGATACGCAGTATTTT

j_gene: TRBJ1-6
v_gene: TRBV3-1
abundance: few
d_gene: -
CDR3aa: CASSQVAANSPLHF
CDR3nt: TGTGCCAGCAGCCAAGTTGCAGCTAATTCACCCCTCCACTTT

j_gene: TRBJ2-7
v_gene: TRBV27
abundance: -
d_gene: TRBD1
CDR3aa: CASSFSYRGRKTYEQYF
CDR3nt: TGTGCCAGCAGTTTCTCTTACAGGGGACGAAAAACCTACGAGCAGTACTTC

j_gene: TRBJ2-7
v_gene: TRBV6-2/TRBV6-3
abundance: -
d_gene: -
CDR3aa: CASRRTDYEQYF
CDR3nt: TGTGCCAGCAGAAGGACAGACTACGAGCAGTACTTC

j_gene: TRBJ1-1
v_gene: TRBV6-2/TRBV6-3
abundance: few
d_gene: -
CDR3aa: CASSYPSRQFMNTEAFF
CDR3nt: TGTGCCAGCAGTTACCCGTCCCGACAGTTCATGAACACTGAAGCTTTCTTT

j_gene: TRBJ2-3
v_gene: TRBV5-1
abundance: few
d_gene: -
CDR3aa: CASNRRGLKLGTRSTDTQYF
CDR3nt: TGCGCCAGCAACCGACGAGGACTAAAACTTGGGACACGAAGCACAGATACGCAGTATTTT

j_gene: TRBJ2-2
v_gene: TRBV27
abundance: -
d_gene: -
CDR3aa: CASSPRPAKAGELFF
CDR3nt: TGTGCCAGCAGCCCTCGGCCCGCTAAGGCCGGGGAGCTGTTTTTT

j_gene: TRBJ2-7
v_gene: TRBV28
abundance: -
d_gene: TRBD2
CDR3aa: CTSSRPTSGAYEQYF
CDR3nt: TGTACCAGCAGTCGACCCACTAGCGGGGCCTACGAGCAGTACTTC

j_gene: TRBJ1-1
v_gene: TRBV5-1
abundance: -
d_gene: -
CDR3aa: CASSLSGHGLNTEAFF
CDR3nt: TGCGCCAGCAGCTTGTCGGGACACGGATTGAACACTGAAGCTTTCTTT

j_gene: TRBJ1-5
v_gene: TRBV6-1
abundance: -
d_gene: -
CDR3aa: CASSPLSGSPNQPQHF
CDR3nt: TGTGCCAGCAGCCCGCTATCCGGGTCGCCAAATCAGCCCCAGCATTTT

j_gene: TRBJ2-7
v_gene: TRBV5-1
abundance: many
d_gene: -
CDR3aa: CASSLESSYEQYF
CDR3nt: TGCGCCAGCAGCTTGGAGAGCTCCTACGAGCAGTACTTC

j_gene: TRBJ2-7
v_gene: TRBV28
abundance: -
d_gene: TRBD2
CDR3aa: CASSPVRLAGSYEQYF
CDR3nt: TGTGCCAGCAGTCCCGTCCGACTAGCGGGGTCCTACGAGCAGTACTTC

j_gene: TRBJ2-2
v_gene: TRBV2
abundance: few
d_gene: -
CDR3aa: CASSETRLGAGATGELFF
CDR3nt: TGTGCCAGCAGTGAGACCCGATTAGGGGCGGGGGCCACCGGGGAGCTGTTTTTT

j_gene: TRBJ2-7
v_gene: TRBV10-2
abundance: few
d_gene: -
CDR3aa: CASKSGPYEQYF
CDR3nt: TGCGCCAGCAAATCTGGACCCTACGAGCAGTACTTC

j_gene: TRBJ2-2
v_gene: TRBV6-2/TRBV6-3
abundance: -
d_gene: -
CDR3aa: CASSHWSLGDANTGELFF
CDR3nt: TGTGCCAGCAGTCACTGGTCTCTTGGAGATGCGAACACCGGGGAGCTGTTTTTT

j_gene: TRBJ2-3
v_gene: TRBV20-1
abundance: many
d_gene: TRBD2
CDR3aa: CSARVPSGGLRTDTQYF
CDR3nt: TGCAGTGCTAGAGTGCCTAGCGGGGGCCTACGCACAGATACGCAGTATTTT

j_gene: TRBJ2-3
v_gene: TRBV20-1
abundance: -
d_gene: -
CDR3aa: CSVKGLTTDTQYF
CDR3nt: TGCAGTGTTAAAGGGCTCACCACAGATACGCAGTATTTT

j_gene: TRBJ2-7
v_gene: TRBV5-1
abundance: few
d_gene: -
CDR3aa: CASSSDMWYEQYF
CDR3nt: TGCGCCAGCAGCTCTGACATGTGGTACGAGCAGTACTTC

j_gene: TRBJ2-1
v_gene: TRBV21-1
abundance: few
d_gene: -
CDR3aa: CASSKTLGAYNEQFF
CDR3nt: TGTGCCAGCAGCAAAACCCTAGGGGCCTACAATGAGCAGTTCTTC

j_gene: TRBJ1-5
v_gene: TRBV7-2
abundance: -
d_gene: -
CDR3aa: CASSLGDRQNQPQHF
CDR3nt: TGTGCCAGCAGCTTAGGCGACAGACAAAATCAGCCCCAGCATTTT

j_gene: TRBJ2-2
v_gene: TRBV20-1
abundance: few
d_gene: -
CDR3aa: CSARVGPLVANTGELFF
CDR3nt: TGCAGTGCTAGAGTGGGCCCCTTAGTAGCGAACACCGGGGAGCTGTTTTTT

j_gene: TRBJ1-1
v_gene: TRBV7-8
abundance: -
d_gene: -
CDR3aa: CASSQHMIGSEAFF
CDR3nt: TGTGCCAGCAGCCAGCATATGATCGGTTCTGAAGCTTTCTTT

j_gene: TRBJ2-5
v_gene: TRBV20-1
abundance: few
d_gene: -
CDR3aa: CTLLGRGETQYF
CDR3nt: TGCACTCTACTCGGCAGAGGAGAGACCCAGTACTTC

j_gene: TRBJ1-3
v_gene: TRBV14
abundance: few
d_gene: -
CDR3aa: CASSQDNISGNTIYF
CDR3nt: TGTGCCAGCAGCCAAGATAACATCTCTGGAAACACCATATATTTT

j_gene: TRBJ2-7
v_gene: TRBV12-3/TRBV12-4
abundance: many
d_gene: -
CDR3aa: CASSRLSSYEQYF
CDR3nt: TGTGCCAGCAGCCGACTGAGCTCCTACGAGCAGTACTTC

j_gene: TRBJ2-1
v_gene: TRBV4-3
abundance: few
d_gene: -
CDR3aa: CASSQDFDLYTNEQFF
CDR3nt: TGCGCCAGCAGCCAAGATTTCGACCTCTACACCAATGAGCAGTTCTTC

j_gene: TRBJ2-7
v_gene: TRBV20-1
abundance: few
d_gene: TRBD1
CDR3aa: CSARSMMGQGDEQYF
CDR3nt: TGCAGTGCTCGATCGATGATGGGACAGGGGGACGAGCAGTACTTC